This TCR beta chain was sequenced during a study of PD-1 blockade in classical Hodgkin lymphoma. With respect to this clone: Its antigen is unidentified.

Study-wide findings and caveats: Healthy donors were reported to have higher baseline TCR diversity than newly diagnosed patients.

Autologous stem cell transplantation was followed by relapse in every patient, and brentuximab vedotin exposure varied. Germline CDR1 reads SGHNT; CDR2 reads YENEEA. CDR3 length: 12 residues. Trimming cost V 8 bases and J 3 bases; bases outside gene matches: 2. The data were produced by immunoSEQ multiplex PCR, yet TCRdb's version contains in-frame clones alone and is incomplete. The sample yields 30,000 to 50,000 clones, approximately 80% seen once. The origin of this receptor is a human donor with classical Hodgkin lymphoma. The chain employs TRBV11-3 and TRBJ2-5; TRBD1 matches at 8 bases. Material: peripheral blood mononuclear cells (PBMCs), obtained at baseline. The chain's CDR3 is CASGTGEETQYF. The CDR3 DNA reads TGTGCCAGCGGGACAGGCGAAGAGACCCAGTACTTC.